A selection of T cell receptor beta chains follows, all from one sample in a study of T cell responses to AZD1222 COVID-19 vaccine. The table came from immunoSEQ multiplex PCR; TCRdb's copy has only in-frame clones and leaves some out. The sample holds over 70,000 clones, 88% seen once. Sequences were derived from peripheral blood, sampled on day 0 of AZD1222 vaccination. These receptors all stem from an adult in good health. Both conserved end residues are part of each CDR3. Fields, in order: CDR3 protein, CDR3 DNA, J gene, V gene, clone size, D gene. The D gene is left open where the match is weak. Rows may omit the clone size; those that give it use once, few, many or a size class.

CDR3aa: CASSLDRSSYEQYF
CDR3nt: TGTGCCAGCAGCTTAGATCGGAGCTCCTACGAGCAGTACTTC
j_gene: TRBJ2-7
v_gene: TRBV11-1
abundance: -
d_gene: -

CDR3aa: CASSIEHPLAGYNEQFF
CDR3nt: TGTGCCAGTAGTATTGAGCACCCCCTAGCGGGTTACAATGAGCAGTTCTTC
j_gene: TRBJ2-1
v_gene: TRBV19
abundance: few
d_gene: TRBD2

CDR3aa: CASSYSAGGYNEQFF
CDR3nt: TGTGCCAGCAGTTACTCGGCGGGAGGATACAATGAGCAGTTCTTC
j_gene: TRBJ2-1
v_gene: TRBV6-5
abundance: -
d_gene: TRBD2

CDR3aa: CSATQGYEQFF
CDR3nt: TGCAGTGCTACACAGGGATATGAGCAGTTCTTC
j_gene: TRBJ2-1
v_gene: TRBV20-1
abundance: -
d_gene: -

CDR3aa: CASSEASYEQYF
CDR3nt: TGTGCCAGCAGTGAAGCCTCCTACGAGCAGTACTTC
j_gene: TRBJ2-7
v_gene: TRBV6-1
abundance: -
d_gene: -

CDR3aa: CASSSLDRAYEQYF
CDR3nt: TGTGCCAGCAGTTCCCTGGACAGGGCCTACGAGCAGTACTTC
j_gene: TRBJ2-7
v_gene: TRBV6-2/TRBV6-3
abundance: -
d_gene: TRBD1

CDR3aa: CASSLEGRGTDTQYF
CDR3nt: TGTGCCAGCAGCTTAGAAGGGCGGGGCACAGATACGCAGTATTTT
j_gene: TRBJ2-3
v_gene: TRBV13
abundance: -
d_gene: -

CDR3aa: CASSLGRTPLHF
CDR3nt: TGTGCCAGCAGCTTAGGACGAACACCCCTCCACTTT
j_gene: TRBJ1-6
v_gene: TRBV11-2
abundance: -
d_gene: -

CDR3aa: CATSEHPTSGSYNEQFF
CDR3nt: TGTGCCACCAGTGAGCACCCGACTAGCGGGTCTTACAATGAGCAGTTCTTC
j_gene: TRBJ2-1
v_gene: TRBV24-1
abundance: -
d_gene: TRBD2

CDR3aa: CASSAGGRNNQPQHF
CDR3nt: TGTGCCAGCAGTGCAGGGGGAAGGAACAATCAGCCCCAGCATTTT
j_gene: TRBJ1-5
v_gene: TRBV28
abundance: -
d_gene: TRBD1

CDR3aa: CASSKDAVPTYNEQFF
CDR3nt: TGTGCCAGCAGCAAAGATGCAGTGCCGACCTACAATGAGCAGTTCTTC
j_gene: TRBJ2-1
v_gene: TRBV21-1
abundance: -
d_gene: -

CDR3aa: CASSQESSAGPYEQYF
CDR3nt: TGCGCCAGCAGCCAAGAGTCTAGCGCCGGACCCTACGAGCAGTACTTC
j_gene: TRBJ2-7
v_gene: TRBV4-1
abundance: -
d_gene: -

CDR3aa: CASSPRPDRGRPLAKNIQYF
CDR3nt: TGTGCCAGCAGCCCGCGACCCGACAGGGGTCGACCCTTAGCCAAAAACATTCAGTACTTC
j_gene: TRBJ2-4
v_gene: TRBV7-8
abundance: -
d_gene: TRBD1

CDR3aa: CASSLLLGGPKFGYEQYF
CDR3nt: TGTGCCAGCAGTTTATTATTGGGAGGCCCCAAGTTTGGCTACGAGCAGTACTTC
j_gene: TRBJ2-7
v_gene: TRBV28
abundance: -
d_gene: -

CDR3aa: CSGARAGTDTQYF
CDR3nt: TGCAGCGGTGCGAGGGCAGGGACAGATACGCAGTATTTT
j_gene: TRBJ2-3
v_gene: TRBV29-1
abundance: -
d_gene: -

CDR3aa: CASSLSETNGYTF
CDR3nt: TGTGCCAGCAGCTTAAGTGAGACAAATGGCTACACCTTC
j_gene: TRBJ1-2
v_gene: TRBV7-8
abundance: -
d_gene: -

CDR3aa: CASSLDSGGASGANVLTF
CDR3nt: TGTGCCAGCAGCTTAGATTCCGGGGGCGCCTCTGGGGCCAACGTCCTGACTTTC
j_gene: TRBJ2-6
v_gene: TRBV7-8
abundance: -
d_gene: -

CDR3aa: CASSEQRLSTDTQYF
CDR3nt: TGTGCCAGCAGTGAACAACGCCTTAGCACAGATACGCAGTATTTT
j_gene: TRBJ2-3
v_gene: TRBV2
abundance: -
d_gene: -

CDR3aa: CASREDTYGYTF
CDR3nt: TGTGCCAGCAGGGAGGACACCTATGGCTACACCTTC
j_gene: TRBJ1-2
v_gene: TRBV2
abundance: -
d_gene: -

CDR3aa: CASRNLWEGANTGELFF
CDR3nt: TGTGCCAGCAGAAACCTCTGGGAGGGGGCGAACACCGGGGAGCTGTTTTTT
j_gene: TRBJ2-2
v_gene: TRBV28
abundance: -
d_gene: -

CDR3aa: CASSDTDSSYNEQFF
CDR3nt: TGTGCCAGCAGTGACACGGATAGCTCCTACAATGAGCAGTTCTTC
j_gene: TRBJ2-1
v_gene: TRBV6-4
abundance: -
d_gene: -

CDR3aa: CASTNLLYNEQFF
CDR3nt: TGTGCCAGCACTAACCTTCTCTACAATGAGCAGTTCTTC
j_gene: TRBJ2-1
v_gene: TRBV6-6
abundance: -
d_gene: -

CDR3aa: CASSSPPKGKNTGELFF
CDR3nt: TGCGCCAGCAGCTCCCCCCCTAAAGGGAAGAACACCGGGGAGCTGTTTTTT
j_gene: TRBJ2-2
v_gene: TRBV5-1
abundance: -
d_gene: -

CDR3aa: CAISERGLYGYTF
CDR3nt: TGTGCCATCAGTGAACGGGGTCTCTATGGCTACACCTTC
j_gene: TRBJ1-2
v_gene: TRBV10-3
abundance: -
d_gene: -

CDR3aa: CASSSGQGTEAFF
CDR3nt: TGTGCCAGCAGCTCGGGCCAGGGGACTGAAGCTTTCTTT
j_gene: TRBJ1-1
v_gene: TRBV7-3
abundance: -
d_gene: -

CDR3aa: CASSWRGGTEAFF
CDR3nt: TGTGCCAGCAGTTGGCGGGGAGGGACTGAAGCTTTCTTT
j_gene: TRBJ1-1
v_gene: TRBV27
abundance: -
d_gene: -

CDR3aa: CASSSTGGGIRDF
CDR3nt: TGTGCCAGCAGTAGTACAGGAGGGGGGATCCGGGACTTC
j_gene: TRBJ2-4
v_gene: TRBV6-5
abundance: -
d_gene: -